Sequencing of this T cell receptor beta chain was carried out in a study of breast tumors, draining lymph nodes, adjacent tissues. Study findings and constraints: That most tumor T cells come from lymph nodes remained unproven. Compared with basal-like, luminal-like tumors shared significantly more repertoire with nontumor tissue. Compared with lymph nodes, tumors were less diverse; compared with nontumor tissue, more. The data were judged consistent with most tumor T cells coming from lymph node and expanding in tumor.

The CDR3 totals 13 residues. The ends were cut back, 7 bases at V and 4 bases at J, with 13 bases in the middle. Germline CDR1 is SNHLY and CDR2 is FYNNEI. The lymph nodes were axillary draining lymph nodes from breast cancer patients. From the multiplex PCR reads, TCRdb called clonotypes with MiXCR, one entry per CDR3 protein. The profile shows some 97,000 distinct CDR3 sequences, 20% to 25% of them singletons. As for this clonotype: What it recognizes is unknown.

The sequencing sample was made of axillary lymph node tissue. The chain employs TRBV2 and TRBJ1-1, with a weak D call TRBD1 (5 bases). This receptor was taken from a female donor with breast cancer. Some clones in this sample may be carry-over from other donors' samples. CDR3 DNA sequence: TGTGCCAGCAAATTCAGGGAGAGCACTGAAGCTTTCTTT. Encoded protein: CASKFRESTEAFF.